The 9 T cell receptor beta chains below were found in one sample sequenced in a study of blood T cell repertoires in COVID-19. Using immunoSEQ multiplex PCR, the repertoire was profiled, and TCRdb retains in-frame clones only, with some absent. The profile shows around 200,000 clones, roughly 73% of them singletons. Sequenced: peripheral blood. The origin of the receptors is a woman of 80 years or more with active or convalescent COVID-19.

V usage is TRBV10-2 and J usage is TRBJ1-4, with 7 bases that match TRBD1. CDR1 is WSHSY and CDR2 is SAAADI in the germline V gene. V was pared by 2 bases and J by 0 bases, with 6 bases of the junction left unmatched. This CDR3 is built from 17 residues. The CDR3 protein is CASSEGDRFPTNEKLFF. The CDR3, as DNA: TGCGCCAGCAGTGAGGGGGACAGATTTCCAACTAATGAAAAACTGTTTTTT.

The V and J genes are TRBV6-5 and TRBJ1-1; D gene ambiguous. The CDR3 has 14 amino acids. V was pared by 6 bases and J by 4 bases, with 15 bases between. Germline V lookup: CDR1 MNHEY, CDR2 SVGAGI. CDR3 sequence reads: CASRSGSGGTEAFF. The CDR3, as DNA: TGTGCCAGCAGATCCGGGTCAGGAGGCACTGAAGCTTTCTTT.

This rearrangement joins TRBV6-5 to TRBJ2-3; possible D gene TRBD1, 5 bases. With 2 bases removed from V and 2 bases from J, the gap between germline ends came to 5 bases. Germline loops: CDR1 MNHEY, CDR2 SVGAGI. The CDR3 spans 13 residues. The CDR3 region is CASSYGATDTQYF. CDR3 DNA sequence: TGTGCCAGCAGTTACGGGGCCACAGATACGCAGTATTTT.

This CDR3 is CASSQTRVTQYF. As DNA, the CDR3 is TGTGCCAGCAGTCAGACTAGGGTTACGCAGTATTTT. The rearrangement joins TRBV7-8 to TRBJ2-3, with a weak D call TRBD2 (6 bases). The CDR3 runs 12 residues. Germline V gives CDR1 SGHVS, CDR2 FQNEAQ. The V end lost 6 bases, the J end lost 8 bases, and 12 bases lay between the germline ends.

The CDR3 protein is CASSTATGGREKLFF. The CDR3 region has the DNA TGTGCCAGTAGTACAGCGACAGGGGGACGAGAAAAACTGTTTTTT. This chain links TRBV19 with TRBJ1-4; 9 bases line up with TRBD1. In germline, CDR1 is LNHDA, CDR2 SQIVND (reference sequence). V gave up 4 bases and J gave up 8 bases; unmatched junction bases: 8. The CDR3 length is 15 residues.

The sample holds one count of this clone. The V gene is TRBV7-9, the J gene TRBJ2-1; TRBD2 matches 7 bases. The CDR3 extends over 14 amino acids. Looked up from germline, CDR1 is SEHNR and CDR2 is FQNEAQ (reference sequence). With V trimmed by 4 bases and J by 7 bases, 7 bases remained unmatched. The CDR3 is CASSSTGGRNEQFF. CDR3 in DNA: TGTGCCAGCAGCTCCACGGGGGGAAGGAATGAGCAGTTCTTC.

The rearrangement joins TRBV4-2 to TRBJ1-1, with D uncertain. Germline CDR1 reads LGHNA; CDR2 reads YNFKEQ. The CDR3 sequence is 15 residues long. V was shortened by 0 bases and J by 1 base, with 9 bases between the two germline ends. As DNA, the CDR3 is TGTGCCAGCAGCCAAGAGGGTCGGGGGAACACTGAAGCTTTCTTT. It yields the protein CASSQEGRGNTEAFF.

The chain joins TRBV7-9 to TRBJ1-1; D remains unclear. CDR3 length equals 13 residues. The germline V and J ends were trimmed by 3 bases and 2 bases, with 7 bases remaining between them. The germline V gene encodes CDR1 SEHNR and CDR2 FQNEAQ (reference sequence). CDR3 sequence (DNA): TGTGCCAGCAGCTTTAGCGAAAACACTGAAGCTTTCTTT. Protein: CASSFSENTEAFF.

A remark on this clone: Germline and junction disagree at one end, which may indicate a read error. The V and J genes are TRBV3-1 (or the pseudogene TRBV3-2) and TRBJ2-1; TRBD1 agrees at 9 bases. There are 15 residues in the CDR3. Germline CDR1 and CDR2: LGHDT and YNNKEL (reference sequence). CDR3 sequence (DNA): TGTGCCAGCAGCCGACCGGGACAGGGAGCTCCCCTTATTGTCTTC. Protein: CASSRPGQGAPLIVF.